The present entry profiles one TCR beta chain with its context. The CDR3 consists of 16 residues. Germline V CDR1 and CDR2: ENHRY, SYGVKD. The V end lost 8 bases, the J end lost 0 bases, and 17 bases lay between the germline ends. The sample is drawn from a study of shared clonotypes between healthy human individuals. Every one of the donors was a Caucasian adult that lived in Nashville, Tennessee. CD45RA+ naive and CD45RA-negative memory subsets were separated from CD4+ cells. Assay used: immunoSEQ multiplex PCR; TCRdb lists only in-frame clones, some missing. The table lists about 1 million clones, approximately 70% of them singletons.

Sequences were obtained from memory CD4+ T cells sorted from blood. Subset given: CD45RA-negative fraction. The clonotype comes from a young man in good health. This chain links TRBV10-3 with TRBJ2-1; weak D call: TRBD2 (6 bases). CDR3 sequence reads: CAIGGGLSSSYNEQFF. CDR3 DNA sequence: TGTGCCATCGGCGGCGGACTATCAAGCTCCTACAATGAGCAGTTCTTC.